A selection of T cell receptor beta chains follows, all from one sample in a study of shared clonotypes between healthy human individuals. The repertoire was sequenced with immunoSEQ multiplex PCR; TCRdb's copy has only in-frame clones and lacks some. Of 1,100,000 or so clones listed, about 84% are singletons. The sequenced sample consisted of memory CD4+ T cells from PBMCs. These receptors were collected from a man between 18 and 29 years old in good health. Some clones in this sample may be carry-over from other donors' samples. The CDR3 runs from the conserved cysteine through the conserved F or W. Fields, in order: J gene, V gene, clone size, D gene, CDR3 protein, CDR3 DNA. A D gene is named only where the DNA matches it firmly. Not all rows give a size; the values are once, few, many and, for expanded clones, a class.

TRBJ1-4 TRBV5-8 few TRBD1 CASSQGQGEWDEKLFF TGTGCCAGCAGCCAGGGACAGGGGGAATGGGATGAAAAACTGTTTTTT
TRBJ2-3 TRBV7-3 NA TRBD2 CASSLHARASGDVDTQYF TGTGCCAGCAGCCTCCACGCACGGGCCAGCGGGGACGTGGATACGCAGTATTTT
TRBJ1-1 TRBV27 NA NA CASSYGGWDTEAFF TGTGCCAGCAGTTACGGGGGGTGGGACACTGAAGCTTTCTTT
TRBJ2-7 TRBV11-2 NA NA CASSLGFSEQYF TGTGCCAGCAGCTTAGGTTTCAGCGAGCAGTACTTC
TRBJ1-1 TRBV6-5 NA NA CASSYSTGVNTEAFF TGTGCCAGCAGTTACTCGACAGGTGTTAACACTGAAGCTTTCTTT
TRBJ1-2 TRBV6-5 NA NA CASSYKGGYTF TGTGCCAGCAGTTATAAAGGCGGCTACACCTTC
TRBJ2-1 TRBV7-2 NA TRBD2 CASSSSGGINEQFF TGTGCCAGCAGCTCTAGCGGGGGTATCAATGAGCAGTTCTTC
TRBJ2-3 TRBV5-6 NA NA CASSFWDSILTDTQYF TGTGCCAGCAGCTTCTGGGACTCTATACTCACAGATACGCAGTATTTT
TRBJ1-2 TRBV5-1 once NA CASSPEGGSYGYTF TGCGCCAGCAGCCCCGAGGGCGGTTCCTATGGCTACACCTTC
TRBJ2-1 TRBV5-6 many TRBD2 CASSFLAGNEQFF TGTGCCAGCAGCTTTCTAGCGGGGAATGAGCAGTTCTTC
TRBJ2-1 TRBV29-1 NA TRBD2 CSVDGTGTSGGYNEQFF TGCAGCGTAGACGGGACAGGGACTAGCGGGGGTTACAATGAGCAGTTCTTC
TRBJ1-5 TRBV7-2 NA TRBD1 CASSFVQQGHQPQHF TGTGCCAGCAGCTTCGTACAACAGGGGCACCAGCCCCAGCATTTT
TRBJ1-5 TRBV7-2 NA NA CASSPLGGQPQHF TGTGCCAGCAGCCCCTTGGGAGGACAGCCCCAGCATTTT
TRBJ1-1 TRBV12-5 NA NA CASGFSPQPFIRREEATEAFF TGTGCTAGTGGTTTTTCGCCCCAACCTTTTATCCGCAGGGAAGAGGCCACTGAAGCTTTCTTT
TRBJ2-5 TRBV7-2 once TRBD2 CASSKRGTSGRGETQYF TGTGCCAGCAGTAAAAGGGGGACTAGCGGGAGAGGGGAGACCCAGTACTTC
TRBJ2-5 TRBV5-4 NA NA CASSPPAQGPPGVSAQYF TGTGCCAGCAGCCCACCGGCTCAGGGTCCCCCAGGGGTGTCGGCCCAGTACTTC
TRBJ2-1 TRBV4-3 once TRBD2 CASSQDRGTSGRGNEQFF TGCGCCAGCAGCCAAGATAGAGGGACTAGCGGGAGAGGGAATGAGCAGTTCTTC
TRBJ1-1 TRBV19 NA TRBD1 CASKEGARTEAFF TGTGCCAGTAAAGAGGGGGCGCGGACTGAAGCTTTCTTT
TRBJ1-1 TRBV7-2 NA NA CASSSQSSKNTEAFF TGTGCCAGCAGCTCACAGAGTTCGAAGAACACTGAAGCTTTCTTT
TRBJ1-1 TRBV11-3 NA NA CASSTRRGDTEAFF TGTGCCAGCAGCACCCGCCGGGGTGATACTGAAGCTTTCTTT
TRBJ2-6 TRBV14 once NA CASSPRISGANVLTF TGTGCCAGCAGCCCTCGAATCTCTGGGGCCAACGTCCTGACTTTC
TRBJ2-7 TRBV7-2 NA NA CASSLGGSFSYEQYF TGTGCCAGCAGCTTAGGGGGGTCCTTCTCCTACGAGCAGTACTTC
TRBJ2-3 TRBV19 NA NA CASRPAVSRTTDTQYF TGTGCCAGTAGACCGGCAGTATCCAGGACCACAGATACGCAGTATTTT
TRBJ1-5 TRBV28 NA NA CASSSPPVPNQPQHF TGTGCCAGCAGTTCGCCTCCGGTGCCCAATCAGCCCCAGCATTTT
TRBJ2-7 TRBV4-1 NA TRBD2 CASSRLSGKYLGQYF TGCGCCAGCAGCCGCTTGAGCGGGAAATATCTTGGGCAGTACTTC
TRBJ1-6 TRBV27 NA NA CASSQRGAGSPLHF TGTGCCAGCTCCCAACGGGGCGCGGGCTCACCCCTCCACTTT
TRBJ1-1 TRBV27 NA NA CASHRAKTDTEAFF TGTGCCAGCCACAGGGCGAAAACGGACACTGAAGCTTTCTTT
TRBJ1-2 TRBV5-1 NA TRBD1 CARKAIDRGYGYTF TGCGCCAGGAAGGCTATTGACAGGGGCTATGGCTACACCTTC
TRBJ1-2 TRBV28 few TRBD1 CASSLQGALIYYGYTF TGTGCCAGCAGTTTACAGGGGGCGCTGATATACTATGGCTACACCTTC
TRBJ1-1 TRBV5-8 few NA CASSIPSVPGINTEAFF TGTGCCAGCAGCATACCGTCGGTCCCAGGTATTAACACTGAAGCTTTCTTT
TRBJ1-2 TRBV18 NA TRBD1 CASSRGTVYGYTF TGTGCCAGCTCACGCGGGACAGTCTATGGCTACACCTTC
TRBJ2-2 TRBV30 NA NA CAWSVRGGYTGELFF TGTGCCTGGAGTGTACGAGGGGGTTACACCGGGGAGCTGTTTTTT
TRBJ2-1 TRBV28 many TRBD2 CASRTSGRIEQFF TGTGCCAGCAGGACTAGCGGGAGGATTGAGCAGTTCTTC
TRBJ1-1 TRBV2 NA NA CASIGGTEAFF TGTGCCAGCATCGGGGGCACTGAAGCTTTCTTT
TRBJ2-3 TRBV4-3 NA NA CASSQPVYERSYADTQYF TGCGCCAGCAGCCAACCTGTTTATGAGCGGAGTTATGCAGATACGCAGTATTTT
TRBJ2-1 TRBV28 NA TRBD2 CASSPQGLVDEQFF TGTGCCAGCAGTCCCCAGGGACTAGTCGATGAGCAGTTCTTC
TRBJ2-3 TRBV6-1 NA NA CASWARRTSTDTQYF TGTGCCAGTTGGGCCCGGAGGACAAGCACAGATACGCAGTATTTT
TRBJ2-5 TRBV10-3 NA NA CATSPGETQYF TGTGCCACTTCGCCGGGTGAGACCCAGTACTTC
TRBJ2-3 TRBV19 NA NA CASSAMRATDTQYF TGTGCCAGTAGTGCTATGCGGGCGACAGATACGCAGTATTTT
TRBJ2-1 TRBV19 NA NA CASSRLRGDGNEQFF TGTGCCAGTAGTCGTCTCAGGGGAGACGGGAATGAGCAGTTCTTC